The 11 T cell receptor beta chains reported below all come from one sample, sequenced in a study of T cell responses to AZD1222 COVID-19 vaccine. Clones were read by immunoSEQ multiplex PCR, and TCRdb kept only the in-frame ones, dropping some. The sample lists about 79,000 clones, about 80% occurring once. This sample comprised peripheral blood, obtained 28 days after the second AZD1222 dose. The receptors originated from an adult who received the AZD1222 COVID-19 vaccine.

V and J are TRBV19 and TRBJ1-5; 7 bases are a match to TRBD1. The CDR3 loop spans 17 amino acids. Germline V lookup: CDR1 LNHDA, CDR2 SQIVND (reference sequence). Unmatched junction bases numbered 10, after V lost 3 bases and J lost 2 bases. Here the CDR3 reads CASSMEMTGSGNQPQHF. The CDR3 DNA sequence: TGTGCCAGTAGTATGGAGATGACAGGGTCGGGCAATCAGCCCCAGCATTTT.

J is TRBJ1-1 and V is TRBV2; D call uncertain. V was clipped by 6 bases and J by 5 bases, with 13 bases between them. The CDR3 spans 13 residues. Germline CDR1 SNHLY, CDR2 FYNNEI. CDR3 region: CASSPEWRTEAFF. CDR3 DNA sequence: TGTGCCAGCAGCCCAGAGTGGAGGACTGAAGCTTTCTTT.

This sequence joins TRBV11-3 and TRBJ1-1, with D hard to call. This CDR3 has 14 amino acids. Trimming pared 1 base from V and 5 bases from J, leaving 11 bases between. Germline V gene sequence: CDR1 SGHNT, CDR2 YENEEA. This chain's CDR3 is CASSLVGRDTEAFF. CDR3 coding DNA: TGTGCCAGCAGCTTAGTGGGTCGGGATACTGAAGCTTTCTTT.

The chain employs TRBV11-2 and TRBJ1-2, with D tentatively TRBD1 (5 bases). V was pared by 0 bases and J by 4 bases, with 9 bases between. The CDR3 has 14 amino acids. Germline V CDR1 and CDR2: SGHAT, FQNNGV. Here the CDR3 DNA reads TGTGCCAGCAGCTTAGAGGCAGGGCTCTATGGCTACACCTTC. Translated, it gives CASSLEAGLYGYTF.

V usage is TRBV5-8 and J usage is TRBJ1-2; D ambiguous. The germline V and J ends were trimmed by 0 bases and 4 bases, with 4 bases remaining between them. The germline gives CDR1 SGHTS, CDR2 YDEGEE. The CDR3 has 12 residues. CDR3 in amino acids: CASSLDSYGYTF. The CDR3 nucleotides read TGTGCCAGCAGCTTGGACAGCTATGGCTACACCTTC.

The chain couples TRBV19 to TRBJ2-7; tentatively, D is TRBD1 or TRBD2 (6 bases each). Germline V gene data show CDR1 as LNHDA and CDR2 as SQIVND (reference sequence). The CDR3 runs to 15 residues. The V end lost 4 bases, the J end lost 4 bases, and 17 bases lay between the germline ends. CDR3 in DNA: TGTGCCAGTAGTAAAACACAGGGAGGTGGGTACGAGCAGTACTTC. Amino acid sequence: CASSKTQGGGYEQYF.

The chain carries TRBV4-2 and TRBJ2-2; the match to TRBD1 covers 8 bases. The ends lost 1 base at V and 5 bases at J; junction bases unmatched: 9. The CDR3 extends over 17 amino acids. Per the germline V gene, CDR1 is LGHNA and CDR2 is YNFKEQ. CDR3 nucleotides: TGTGCCAGCAGCCAAGGTCCAGGGGGCAAGTGGACCGGGGAGCTGTTTTTT. This encodes CASSQGPGGKWTGELFF.

CDR3: CASSSTGHAGSYNEQFF. The CDR3 bases are TGTGCCAGCAGCTCGACGGGGCACGCCGGCTCCTACAATGAGCAGTTCTTC. The rearrangement uses TRBV7-3 and TRBJ2-1; D tentatively reads TRBD1 or TRBD2 (5 bases each). Per the germline V gene, CDR1 is SGHTA and CDR2 is FQGTGA. This CDR3 region has 17 residues. Trimming removed 4 bases from V and 0 bases from J, with 16 bases in between.

The rearrangement joins TRBV2 to TRBJ2-7; perhaps TRBD2 as D (6 bases). The CDR3 consists of 19 residues. The germline V gene encodes CDR1 SNHLY and CDR2 FYNNEI. CDR3 in DNA: TGTGCGAGCGACTGGGGCCAGGGCTATTTAGCGGCGAGCTCCTACGAGCAGTACTTC. Its translation: CASDWGQGYLAASSYEQYF.

The V and J genes are TRBV6-5 and TRBJ1-5, with unresolved D. The germline V gene encodes CDR1 MNHEY and CDR2 SVGAGI. Trimming stripped 8 bases from V and 2 bases from J, with 13 bases between. CDR3 size: 14 residues. In DNA form, the CDR3 reads TGTGCCAGCCTTAGGGTGTTGGGCAATCAGCCCCAGCATTTT. It encodes CASLRVLGNQPQHF.

This chain uses TRBV6-5 with TRBJ2-3, with D tentatively TRBD2 (7 bases). Germline CDR1 is MNHEY and CDR2 is SVGAGI. V shed 7 bases and J shed 1 base, with 15 bases lying between them. The CDR3 runs to 15 residues. CDR3 DNA: TGTGCCAGCAATCGGGGGGCGCCCGGCACAGATACGCAGTATTTT. It is translated as CASNRGAPGTDTQYF.